This T cell receptor beta chain was obtained from a study of CD8+CD57+ T cells in acquired aplastic anemia. The TCR beta profiling, which covered VDJ combination and CDR3 sequence, was carried out using genomic DNA as the template. A single record per CDR3 protein comes from TCRdb applying MiXCR to the reads. The data show about 150,000 distinct CDR3 sequences, about 48% seen once. Trimming took 6 bases from V and 5 from J; bases not matched to a gene: 6. CDR3 length equals 14 residues. Germline V CDR1 and CDR2: LNHDA, SQIVND (reference sequence). Individuals selected for sequencing had exhibited CD8+CD57+ cell expansion on flow cytometry.

Sequencing input: sorted CD4+, CD8+, or CD8+CD57+ T cells (not recorded which) from PBMCs. The receptor was derived from a human donor with aplastic anemia. The chain couples TRBV19 to TRBJ2-5; 10 positions agree with TRBD1. This chain's CDR3 is CASRQTGGRETQYF. CDR3 DNA: TGTGCCAGTAGACAGACAGGGGGCCGTGAGACCCAGTACTTC.